This T cell receptor beta chain came from a study of control samples from healthy donors and cancer patients. V was cut by 6 bases and J by 2 bases, with 8 bases left in between. The CDR3 spans 14 residues. Germline values: CDR1 MNHNY, CDR2 SVGAGI (reference sequence). Some clones are missing from TCRdb's copy, which holds only in-frame ones; the method was immunoSEQ multiplex PCR. Found here are about 73,000 clones, roughly 94% of them singletons; the top ten hold about 6%. The genes are TRBV6-6 and TRBJ1-6, with a weak D call TRBD1 (5 bases). The TCR comes from a woman aged 35 to 49 in good health. The sample taken for sequencing was blood. The CDR3 region is CASRPGPYNSPLHF. In DNA form, the CDR3 reads TGTGCCAGCAGGCCGGGACCCTATAATTCACCCCTCCACTTT.